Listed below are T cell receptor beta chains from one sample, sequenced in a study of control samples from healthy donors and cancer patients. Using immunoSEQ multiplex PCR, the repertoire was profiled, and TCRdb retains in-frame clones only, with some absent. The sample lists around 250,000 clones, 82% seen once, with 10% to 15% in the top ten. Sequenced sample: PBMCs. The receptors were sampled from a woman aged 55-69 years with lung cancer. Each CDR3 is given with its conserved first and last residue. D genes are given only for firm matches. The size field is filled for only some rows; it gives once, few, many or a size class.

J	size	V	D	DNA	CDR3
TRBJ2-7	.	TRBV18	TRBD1	TGTGCCAGCTCACCAGGTAATTCAGGACAGGGCTCCTACGAGCAGTACTTC	CASSPGNSGQGSYEQYF
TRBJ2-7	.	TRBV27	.	TGTGCCAGCAGTTTTAGAGTACAGTCCTACGAGCAGTACTTC	CASSFRVQSYEQYF
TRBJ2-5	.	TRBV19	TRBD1	TGTGCCAGTAGTAACACAGGGGGCATCGAGACCCAGTACTTC	CASSNTGGIETQYF
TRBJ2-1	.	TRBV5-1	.	TGCGCCAGCAGCTTCGGTCCGCGTAGCTCCCACAATGAGCAGTTCTTC	CASSFGPRSSHNEQFF
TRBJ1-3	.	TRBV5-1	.	TGCGCCAGCAGCCCCGTGACAGGAGGAAACACCATATATTTT	CASSPVTGGNTIYF
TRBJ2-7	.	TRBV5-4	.	TGTGCCAGCAGCTTGGTGGGGGCGCAGCAGTACTTC	CASSLVGAQQYF
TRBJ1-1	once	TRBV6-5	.	TGTGCCAGTATTGAGAACACTGAAGCTTTCTTT	CASIENTEAFF
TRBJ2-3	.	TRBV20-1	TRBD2	TGCAGTGCTAGTATGTCTAGCGGGGGTGATACGCAGTATTTT	CSASMSSGGDTQYF
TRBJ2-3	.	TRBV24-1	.	TGTGCCACCAGTGATGGGGGACACGTCGATACGCAGTATTTT	CATSDGGHVDTQYF
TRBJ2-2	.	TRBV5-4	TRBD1	TGTGCCAGCAGCTTGGTGGGGACAGGGGACACCGGGGAGCTGTTTTTT	CASSLVGTGDTGELFF
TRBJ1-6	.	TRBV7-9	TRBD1	TGTGCCAGCAGCACACTGGGACAGGGAGGGAATTCACCCCTCCACTTT	CASSTLGQGGNSPLHF
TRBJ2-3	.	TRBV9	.	TGTGCCAGCCGCCCCGACTTTGGGGGCACAGATACGCAGTATTTT	CASRPDFGGTDTQYF
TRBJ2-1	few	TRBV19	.	TGTGCCAGTAGTTTGGGCACTGAGCAGTTCTTC	CASSLGTEQFF
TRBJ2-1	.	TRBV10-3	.	TGTCCCATCCGGGAGGGGGGCGGGGGGACAGGGTCGAATGAGCAGTTCTTC	CPIREGGGGTGSNEQFF
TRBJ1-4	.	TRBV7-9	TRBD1	TGTGCCAGCAGCACTTACCAGACAGGGAATGAAAAACTGTTTTTT	CASSTYQTGNEKLFF
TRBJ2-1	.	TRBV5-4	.	TGTGCCAGCAGCCCCGGGACCTCGAAGAGGAATGAGCAGTTCTTC	CASSPGTSKRNEQFF
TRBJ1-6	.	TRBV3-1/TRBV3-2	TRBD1	TGTGCCAGCAGCGCAACAGGGGGCGTATCACCCCTCCACTTT	CASSATGGVSPLHF
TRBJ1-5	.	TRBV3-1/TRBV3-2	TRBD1	TGTGCCAGCAGCCAAAGCACAGGGGGTAATCAGCCCCAGCATTTT	CASSQSTGGNQPQHF
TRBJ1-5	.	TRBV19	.	TGTGCCAGTAGTATAAGGGATTTCAATCAGCCCCAGCATTTT	CASSIRDFNQPQHF
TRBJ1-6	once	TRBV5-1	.	TGCGCCACCGCGACGAGCAGAGACTCACCCCTCCACTTT	CATATSRDSPLHF
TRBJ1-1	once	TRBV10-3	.	TGTGCCATCAGCAACACGCACCGCCCGGCTGAAGCTTTCTTT	CAISNTHRPAEAFF
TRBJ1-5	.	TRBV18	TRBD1	TGTGCCAGCTCACTGACAGGGGCGAGCAATCAGCCCCAGCATTTT	CASSLTGASNQPQHF
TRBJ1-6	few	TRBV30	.	TGTGCCTGGACGGGGTATTGGAGCTCCTATAATTCACCCCTCCACTTT	CAWTGYWSSYNSPLHF
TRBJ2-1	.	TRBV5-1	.	TGCGCCAGCAGCTGGGACACAAGCTCCTACAATGAGCAGTTCTTC	CASSWDTSSYNEQFF
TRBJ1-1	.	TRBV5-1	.	TGCGCCAGCAGCTTGGAATGGGGTAATACTGAAGCTTTCTTT	CASSLEWGNTEAFF
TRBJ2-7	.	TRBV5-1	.	TGCGCCAGCAGCTTGGAAGGGGGAAGGACGTACGAGCAGTACTTC	CASSLEGGRTYEQYF
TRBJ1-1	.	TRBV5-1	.	TGCGCCAGCAGCTTGAGTCGGCAACCTCTATCAGAAGCTTTCTTT	CASSLSRQPLSEAFF
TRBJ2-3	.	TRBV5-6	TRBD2	TGTGCCAGCAGCATACTGACTAGCGGGAGAGCAGATACGCAGTATTTT	CASSILTSGRADTQYF
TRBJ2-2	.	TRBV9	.	TGTGCCAGCAGCGCAGGGATCAGTCGGGCCGGGGAGCTGTTTTTT	CASSAGISRAGELFF
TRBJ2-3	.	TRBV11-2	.	TGTGCCAGCAGCCCCCGGGGTCGCAGGAGCACAGATACGCAGTATTTT	CASSPRGRRSTDTQYF
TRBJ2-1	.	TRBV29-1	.	TGCAGCGTTGAGGTCGGGAATGAGCAGTTCTTC	CSVEVGNEQFF
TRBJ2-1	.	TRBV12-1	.	TGTGCCAGCAGCTTAGCCGGGACAGGGGGCACAGGAGGGCGGGACAATGAGCAGTTCTTC	CASSLAGTGGTGGRDNEQFF
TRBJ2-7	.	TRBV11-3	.	TGTGCCAGCAGCCAAGGGACGGGGTCTTACGAGCAGTACTTC	CASSQGTGSYEQYF
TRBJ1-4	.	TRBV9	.	TGTGCCAGCAGCTGGGACGGAGCTAATGAAAAACTGTTTTTT	CASSWDGANEKLFF
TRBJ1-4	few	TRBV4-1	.	TGCGCCAGCAGCCAAGATTCACAGCCGCTCGGTAATGAAAAACTGTTTTTT	CASSQDSQPLGNEKLFF
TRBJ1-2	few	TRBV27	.	TGTGCCAGCAGTTTCCTCGACAGTGCCTATGGCTACACCTTC	CASSFLDSAYGYTF
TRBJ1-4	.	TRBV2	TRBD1	TGTGCCAGCAGACCGACAGGGGGAGCTACTAATGAAAAACTGTTTTTT	CASRPTGGATNEKLFF